These T cell receptor beta chains were read from a single sample in a study of blood T cells in healthy people across ages. Each CDR3 protein gets one entry after TCRdb re-called the 5' RACE reads with MiXCR. The sample includes roughly 800,000 distinct CDR3 sequences, about three fifths of them seen just once. Sequencing was performed on blood. These receptors all come from a man aged 25-40 years in good health. Both conserved end residues are part of each CDR3. A D gene is named only where the DNA matches it firmly. Clone size is given for some rows only: seen once, a few or many times, or a class if the clone is expanded.

clone size	J gene	V gene	D gene	CDR3 DNA	CDR3 protein
few	TRBJ2-5	TRBV6-5	TRBD1	TGTGCCAGCAGTTACGGGGACAGGCGTGAAGAGACCCAGTACTTC	CASSYGDRREETQYF
NA	TRBJ2-5	TRBV10-1	TRBD2	TGCGCCAGCAGTGTCGGTTCGACTAGCGGAGGCCAAGAGACCCAGTACTTC	CASSVGSTSGGQETQYF
NA	TRBJ2-1	TRBV12-3/TRBV12-4	TRBD2	TGTGCCAGCAGTTTGACTAGCGGGGGGGCATACAATGAGCAGTTCTTC	CASSLTSGGAYNEQFF
many	TRBJ2-7	TRBV18	NA	TGTGCCAGCTCACCCGATAGGGGGACCTACGAGCAGTACTTC	CASSPDRGTYEQYF
few	TRBJ1-1	TRBV4-3	TRBD1	TGCGCCAGCAGCCGTAGAAGGGTGCAGGGGGCAGGCACTGAAGCTTTCTTT	CASSRRRVQGAGTEAFF
NA	TRBJ1-6	TRBV6-6	NA	TGTGCCAGCAGTTACTCGCTTACTCTCGATTCACCCCTCCACTTT	CASSYSLTLDSPLHF
NA	TRBJ2-2	TRBV7-6	NA	TGTGCCAGCAGCTCCTTATTAGAAATTACCGGGGAGCTGTTTTTT	CASSSLLEITGELFF
NA	TRBJ1-2	TRBV15	NA	TGTGCCACCAGCAGGCCTCAGGGGTTAGACCGACCCGCATATGGCTACACCTTC	CATSRPQGLDRPAYGYTF
NA	TRBJ2-1	TRBV12-3/TRBV12-4	NA	TGTGCCAGCAGTTTAACAGGGAATTACAATGAGCAGTTCTTC	CASSLTGNYNEQFF
NA	TRBJ2-3	TRBV20-1	TRBD1	TGCAGTGCTGAGATGTCCGGGACAGGGGGCACAGATACGCAGTATTTT	CSAEMSGTGGTDTQYF
many	TRBJ2-7	TRBV27	TRBD2	TGTGCCAGCAGCCTCCAGCGGGGCATGAGAGGCGAGCAGTACTTC	CASSLQRGMRGEQYF
NA	TRBJ2-7	TRBV3-1	NA	TGTGCCAGCAGCCCAGGAGGACTCACACGGCTCTACGAGCAGTACTTC	CASSPGGLTRLYEQYF
NA	TRBJ2-7	TRBV12-3/TRBV12-4	NA	TGTGCCAGCAGTTTAAGTACAGCGTACGAGCAGTACTTC	CASSLSTAYEQYF
NA	TRBJ2-7	TRBV12-3/TRBV12-4	NA	TGTGCCAGCACCCCGGGGACGGGCTCCTACGAGCAGTACTTC	CASTPGTGSYEQYF
few	TRBJ2-3	TRBV7-2	TRBD2	TGTGCCAGCAGCTTGGGGGCGGGGGGCGTGGCAGATACGCAGTATTTT	CASSLGAGGVADTQYF
NA	TRBJ2-7	TRBV5-1	NA	TGCGCCAGCAGCTTGGTGGAGGCGAGCTCCTACGAGCAGTACTTC	CASSLVEASSYEQYF
NA	TRBJ2-3	TRBV2	TRBD2	TGTGCCAGCGCCCCGGGACTAGCAACAGATACGCAGTATTTT	CASAPGLATDTQYF
NA	TRBJ1-6	TRBV7-2	NA	TGTGCCAGCAGCTTCGACGGCCAGCGGGCTAATTCACCCCTCCACTTT	CASSFDGQRANSPLHF
NA	TRBJ2-7	TRBV6-1	NA	TGTGCCAGCAGTGAAGACAGGCCCAGGTACCAGTACTTC	CASSEDRPRYQYF
NA	TRBJ1-5	TRBV7-2	NA	TGTGCCAGCAGCTACGGGACGGACTATTATCAGCCCCAGCATTTT	CASSYGTDYYQPQHF
NA	TRBJ2-3	TRBV4-2	TRBD2	TGTGCCAGCAGCAGTATAGCGGGAGCGATCACAGATACGCAGTATTTT	CASSSIAGAITDTQYF
NA	TRBJ2-5	TRBV28	TRBD1	TGTGCCATTGCCGGGACAGGGTGGGAGACCCAGTACTTC	CAIAGTGWETQYF
NA	TRBJ2-5	TRBV20-1	TRBD1	TGCAGTGCCTCCGAGAAGACAGGGTCGCAAGAGACCCAGTACTTC	CSASEKTGSQETQYF
many	TRBJ2-5	TRBV28	NA	TGTGCCAGCACCCTTAGGACGGGTCAAGAGACCCAGTACTTC	CASTLRTGQETQYF
NA	TRBJ2-4	TRBV3-1	NA	TGTGCCAGCAGCCAAGAACGGCCGTTGGAAGCCAAAAACATTCAGTACTTC	CASSQERPLEAKNIQYF
NA	TRBJ2-1	TRBV29-1	TRBD2	TGCAGCGTTGGAGCGCCTAGCGGGGGGGTCTACAATGAGCAGTTCTTC	CSVGAPSGGVYNEQFF
NA	TRBJ1-1	TRBV7-9	NA	TGTGCCAGCAGGGGGAACACTGAAGCTTTCTTT	CASRGNTEAFF
NA	TRBJ2-1	TRBV18	NA	TGTGCCAGCTCACTGGCCGACATTTACAATGAGCAGTTCTTC	CASSLADIYNEQFF